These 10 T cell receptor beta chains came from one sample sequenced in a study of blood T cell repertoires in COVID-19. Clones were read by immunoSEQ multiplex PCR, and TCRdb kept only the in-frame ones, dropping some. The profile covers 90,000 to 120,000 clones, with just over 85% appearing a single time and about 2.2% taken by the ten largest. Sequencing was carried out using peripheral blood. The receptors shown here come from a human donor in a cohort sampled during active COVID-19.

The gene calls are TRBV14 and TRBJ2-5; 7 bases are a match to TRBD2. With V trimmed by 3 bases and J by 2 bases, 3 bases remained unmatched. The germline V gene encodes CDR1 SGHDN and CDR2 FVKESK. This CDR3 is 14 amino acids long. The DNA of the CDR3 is TGTGCCAGCAGCCAGCTAGCGGTTCAAGAGACCCAGTACTTC. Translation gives CASSQLAVQETQYF.

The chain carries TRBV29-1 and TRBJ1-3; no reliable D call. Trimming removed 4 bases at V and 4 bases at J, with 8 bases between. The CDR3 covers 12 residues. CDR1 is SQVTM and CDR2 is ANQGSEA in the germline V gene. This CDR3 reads CSVVTGGNTIYF. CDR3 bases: TGCAGCGTTGTGACGGGAGGAAACACCATATATTTT. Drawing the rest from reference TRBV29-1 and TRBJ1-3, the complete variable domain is SAVISQKPSRDICQRGTSLTIQCQVDSQVTMMFWYRQQPGQSLTLIATANQGSEATYESGFVIDKFPISRPNLTFSTLTVSNMSPEDSSIYLCSVVTGGNTIYFGEGSWLTVV.

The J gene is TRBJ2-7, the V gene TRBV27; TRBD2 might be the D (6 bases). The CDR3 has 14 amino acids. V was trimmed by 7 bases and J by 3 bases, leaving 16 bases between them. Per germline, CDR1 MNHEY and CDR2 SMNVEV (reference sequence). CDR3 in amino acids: CASMGGPGLYEQYF. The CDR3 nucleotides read TGTGCCAGCATGGGAGGCCCGGGTCTCTACGAGCAGTACTTC.

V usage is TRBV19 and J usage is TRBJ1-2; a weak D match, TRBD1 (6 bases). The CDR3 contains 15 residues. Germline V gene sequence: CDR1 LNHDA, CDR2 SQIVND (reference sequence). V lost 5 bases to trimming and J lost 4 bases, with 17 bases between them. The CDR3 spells CASSLKQGTSYGYTF. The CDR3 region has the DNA TGTGCCAGTAGTCTAAAACAGGGTACGAGCTATGGCTACACCTTC. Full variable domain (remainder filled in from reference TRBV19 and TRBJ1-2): DGGITQSPKYLFRKEGQNVTLSCEQNLNHDAMYWYRQDPGQGLRLIYYSQIVNDFQKGDIAEGYSVSREKKESFPLTVTSAQKNPTAFYLCASSLKQGTSYGYTFGSGTRLTVV.

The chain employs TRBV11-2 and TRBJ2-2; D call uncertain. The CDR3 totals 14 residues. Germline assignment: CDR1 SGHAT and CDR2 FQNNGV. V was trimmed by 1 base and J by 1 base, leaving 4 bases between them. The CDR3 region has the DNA TGTGCCAGCAGCTTAGTCCAGAACACCGGGGAGCTGTTTTTT. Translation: CASSLVQNTGELFF.

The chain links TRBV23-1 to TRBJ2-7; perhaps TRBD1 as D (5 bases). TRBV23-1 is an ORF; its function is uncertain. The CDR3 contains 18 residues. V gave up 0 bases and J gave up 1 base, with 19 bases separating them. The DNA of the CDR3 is TGCGCCAGCAGTCAATCACCAGGGCCTCAGTTGATATCCTACGAGCAGTACTTC. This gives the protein CASSQSPGPQLISYEQYF.

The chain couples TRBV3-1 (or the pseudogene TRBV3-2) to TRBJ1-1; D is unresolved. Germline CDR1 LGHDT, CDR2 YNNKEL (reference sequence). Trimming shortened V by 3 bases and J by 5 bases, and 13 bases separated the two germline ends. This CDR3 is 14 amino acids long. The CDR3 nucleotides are TGTGCCAGCAGCCAGCCGGATACAGATACTGAAGCTTTCTTT. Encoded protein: CASSQPDTDTEAFF.

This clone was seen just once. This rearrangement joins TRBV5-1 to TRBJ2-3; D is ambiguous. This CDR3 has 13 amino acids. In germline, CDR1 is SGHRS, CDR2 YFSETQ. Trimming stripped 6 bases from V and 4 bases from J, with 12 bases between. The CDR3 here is CASNPVPPDTQYF. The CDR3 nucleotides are TGCGCCAGCAATCCCGTTCCCCCAGATACGCAGTATTTT. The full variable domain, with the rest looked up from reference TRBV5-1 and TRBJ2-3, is KAGVTQTPRYLIKTRGQQVTLSCSPISGHRSVSWYQQTPGQGLQFLFEYFSETQRNKGNFPGRFSGRQFSNSRSEMNVSTLELGDSALYLCASNPVPPDTQYFGPGTRLTVL.

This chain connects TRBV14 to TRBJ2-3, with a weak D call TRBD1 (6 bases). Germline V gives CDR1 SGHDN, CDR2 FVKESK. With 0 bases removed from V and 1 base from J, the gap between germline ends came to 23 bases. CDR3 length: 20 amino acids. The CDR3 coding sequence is TGTGCCAGCAGCCAAGAATGGACTTGGGGGCGGGTCATCTGCACAGATACGCAGTATTTT. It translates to CASSQEWTWGRVICTDTQYF.

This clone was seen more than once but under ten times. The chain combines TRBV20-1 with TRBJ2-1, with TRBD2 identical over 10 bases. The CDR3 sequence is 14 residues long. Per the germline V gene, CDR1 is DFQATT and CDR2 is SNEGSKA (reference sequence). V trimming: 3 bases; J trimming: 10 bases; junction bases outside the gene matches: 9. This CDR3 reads CSASRSSGRGEQFF. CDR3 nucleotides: TGCAGTGCTAGTAGGTCTAGCGGGAGAGGAGAGCAGTTCTTC.